Detailed here is one T cell receptor (beta chain). What it binds is unknown. This sample is drawn from a study of cytomegalovirus exposure and HLA in healthy donors. Background on the study: It was reported in a later analysis that the same platform had been used for the 90 to 150 validation repertoires as for the roughly 670 first-cohort repertoires. General study results and limits: Rarity characterized most TCR sequences, yet some public TCRs appeared in many donors. A list of 164 TCR beta chains associated with cytomegalovirus was given.

Trimming removed 0 bases from V and 5 bases from J, with 11 bases in between. This CDR3 contains 14 residues. Per germline, CDR1 SGHRS and CDR2 YFSETQ. The assay was immunoSEQ multiplex PCR, and TCRdb's table has in-frame clones only and misses some. Of about 190,000 clones in the sample, around 86% are singletons; the top ten hold more than 1.4%. Sequences were obtained from PBMCs. This sequence was found in a woman aged 18-29 years in good health and CMV-seronegative. The chain combines TRBV5-1 with TRBJ2-5, with a tentative D call TRBD1 (5 bases). The DNA of the CDR3 is TGCGCCAGCAGCTTGGCCGTTGGGGCGGAGACCCAGTACTTC. Translating it yields CASSLAVGAETQYF.